The 31 T cell receptor beta chains given below trace back to one sample, sequenced in a study of glioma-infiltrating T cells. Using RNA template, CDR3s of TCR alpha and beta were amplified with iRepertoire arm-PCR. TCRdb fed the multiplex PCR reads into MiXCR, producing one record per CDR3 protein. This sample has about 130,000 distinct CDR3 sequences, with around a quarter found just once. The sample was glioma tissue, nonneoplastic brain tissue, or PBMCs (not recorded which). Every receptor here comes from a human donor with low-grade glioma or glioblastoma, undergoing nonglioma brain surgery, or in good health (not recorded which).

The chain uses TRBV20-1 and TRBJ2-3; D is perhaps TRBD1 (6 bases). The CDR3 is made up of 15 amino acids. Per the germline V gene, CDR1 is DFQATT and CDR2 is SNEGSKA (reference sequence). The ends were cut back, 6 bases at V and 2 bases at J, with 18 bases in the middle. CDR3 in amino acids: CSAPDFDRNTDTQYF. CDR3 in DNA: TGCAGTGCCCCGGATTTTGACAGGAACACAGATACGCAGTATTTT.

Notes on this clonotype: Its ends do not fully match the called genes, so a read error is possible. The rearrangement links TRBV2 to TRBJ1-5, with a weak D call TRBD1 (6 bases). CDR1 and CDR2 from the germline V gene are SNHLY and FYNNEI. CDR3 length: 14 amino acids. The CDR3 DNA reads TGTGCCAGCAGTGGTCCACAGGGAAATCAGCCCCAGAATTTT. It specifies CASSGPQGNQPQNF.

The rearrangement joins TRBV3-1 to TRBJ1-2; a possible D gene is TRBD1 (6 bases). The CDR3 is 13 amino acids. Per germline, CDR1 LGHDT and CDR2 YNNKEL (reference sequence). Trimming took 0 bases from V and 5 from J, leaving 7 bases between them. The CDR3 DNA follows: TGTGCCAGCAGCCAAGAGACAGGATATGGCTACACCTTC. Translated, it gives CASSQETGYGYTF.

In the case of this clonotype: A read error may produce the germline difference seen at one junction end. The J gene is TRBJ1-1, the V gene TRBV6-1, with no clear D. Germline V lookup: CDR1 MNHNS, CDR2 SASEGT. CDR3 size: 14 residues. The CDR3 is CASRNINMNAEAFF. CDR3 nucleotides: TGTGCCAGCAGAAACATTAACATGAACGCTGAAGCTTTTTTT.

This clonotype was counted at least ten times. The chain is built from TRBV6-2 or TRBV6-3 and TRBJ1-1; a possible D gene is TRBD1 (6 bases). CDR3 length equals 12 residues. CDR1 MNHEY and CDR2 SVGEGT come from the germline V gene. The V end was cut by 6 bases, the J end by 10 bases, with 15 bases between. The CDR3: CASRGTGLGAFF. CDR3 nucleotides: TGTGCCAGCAGGGGCACAGGGCTCGGAGCTTTCTTT.

The J gene is TRBJ2-3, the V gene TRBV7-9; perhaps TRBD2 as D (6 bases). The CDR3 totals 14 residues. The V gene's germline CDR1 is SEHNR and CDR2 FQNEAQ (reference sequence). The germline V and J ends were trimmed by 5 bases and 0 bases, with 9 bases remaining between them. The CDR3 DNA reads TGTGCCAGCAGCAAGGAGGGCAGCACAGATACGCAGTATTTT. Protein sequence: CASSKEGSTDTQYF.

The rearrangement uses TRBV19 and TRBJ1-1, with D unclear. V gave up 3 bases and J gave up 5 bases, with 10 bases separating them. The CDR3 spans 13 residues. Germline V gene data show CDR1 as LNHDA and CDR2 as SQIVND (reference sequence). CDR3: CASSITFGTEAFF. CDR3 DNA sequence: TGTGCCAGTAGTATTACGTTTGGTACTGAAGCTTTCTTT. Complete variable domain (other parts from reference TRBV19 and TRBJ1-1): DGGITQSPKYLFRKEGQNVTLSCEQNLNHDAMYWYRQDPGQGLRLIYYSQIVNDFQKGDIAEGYSVSREKKESFPLTVTSAQKNPTAFYLCASSITFGTEAFFGQGTRLTVV.

This clonotype was counted only a few times. The DNA for the CDR3 is TGTGCCACCAGCAGAGATCCGGGTTCCGAGCAGTACGTC. Its translation is CATSRDPGSEQYV. V and J are TRBV15 and TRBJ2-7; the D is unclear. Per germline, CDR1 LNHNV and CDR2 YYDKDF (reference sequence). V lost 0 bases to trimming and J lost 6 bases, with 9 bases between them. The CDR3 is 13 amino acids.

Many counts were recorded for this clonotype. The rearrangement uses TRBV7-2 and TRBJ2-3, with TRBD2 identical over 14 bases. Losses at the gene ends were 4 bases for V and 0 bases for J; bases not matched to a gene: 12. Germline V gene lookup returns CDR1 SGHTA and CDR2 FQGNSA. CDR3 length: 20 residues. The CDR3 bases are TGTGCCAGCAGCTCCCAACCCCCGAGACTAGCGGGGGGGAGCACAGATACGCAGTATTTT. This translates into CASSSQPPRLAGGSTDTQYF. Complete variable domain (other parts from reference TRBV7-2 and TRBJ2-3): GAGVSQSPSNKVTEKGKDVELRCDPISGHTALYWYRQSLGQGLEFLIYFQGNSAPDKSGLPSDRFSAERTGGSVSTLTIQRTQQEDSAVYLCASSSQPPRLAGGSTDTQYFGPGTRLTVL.

In this sample, this clonotype turned up many times. The V gene is TRBV27, the J gene TRBJ1-2; weak D call: TRBD1 (6 bases). Looked up from germline, CDR1 is MNHEY and CDR2 is SMNVEV (reference sequence). Trimming took off 2 bases at V and 5 bases at J, with 15 bases between the two ends. The CDR3 totals 15 residues. The CDR3 bases are TGTGCCAGCAGTTTAAGGACAGAAATCGGGTATGGCTACACCTTC. Translated: CASSLRTEIGYGYTF.

Turning to this clonotype: A clone one base away is much larger, so this may be a read error. The gene calls are TRBV27 and TRBJ1-1; weak D call: TRBD1 (5 bases). Trimming shortened V by 5 bases and J by 2 bases, and 18 bases separated the two germline ends. The CDR3 is 16 amino acids. Germline CDR1 and CDR2: MNHEY and SMNVEV (reference sequence). In DNA, the CDR3 is TGTGCCAGCAGTCCCCTAGGGAAGGGGCGAAACACTGAAGCTTTCTTT. Amino acids: CASSPLGKGRNTEAFF.

The chain recombines TRBV2 with TRBJ2-4; D is unclear. This CDR3 is built from 14 residues. V lost 3 bases and J lost 0, with 6 bases in between. From germline, CDR1 is SNHLY and CDR2 FYNNEI. The CDR3 DNA is TGTGCCAGCAGTGATCGCATAGCCAAAAACATTCAGTACTTC. Its protein is CASSDRIAKNIQYF.

This clonotype showed up just a few times. This rearrangement joins TRBV16 to TRBJ1-1, with D possibly TRBD1 on 5 matching bases. Germline V gives CDR1 KGHSY, CDR2 FQNENV. The CDR3 consists of 14 residues. V lost 5 bases to trimming and J lost 2 bases, with 12 bases between them. The CDR3 nucleotides read TGTGCCAGCAGCAATTTTGGGGGTAACACTGAAGCTTTCTTT. This translates into CASSNFGGNTEAFF.

This clonotype occurred many times. The V call is TRBV6-1, the J call TRBJ2-6; 9 bases align to TRBD1. Unmatched junction bases numbered 7, after V lost 6 bases and J lost 4 bases. Germline CDR1 reads MNHNS; CDR2 reads SASEGT. This CDR3 has 16 residues. The CDR3 region is CASSGNRGRGANVLTF. CDR3 in DNA: TGTGCCAGCAGCGGGAACAGGGGGCGAGGGGCCAACGTCCTGACTTTC.

This clonotype was detected a few times. The chain employs TRBV12-3 or TRBV12-4 and TRBJ2-7, with a tentative D call TRBD2 (6 bases). V was shortened by 3 bases and J by 7 bases, with 16 bases between the two germline ends. The CDR3 totals 14 residues. The CDR3 region is CASSFLGLRGEQYV. The CDR3 bases are TGTGCCAGCAGTTTCCTAGGACTAAGGGGTGAGCAGTACGTC.

In its sample, this clonotype was seen many times. This chain joins TRBV28 and TRBJ1-2; 7 nucleotides line up with TRBD1. The V gene end was trimmed by 5 bases and the J gene end by 10 bases; junction bases not matched to a gene: 7. Germline CDR1 and CDR2: MDHEN and SYDVKM. This CDR3 region has 12 residues. CDR3 loop: CASSPDRLAYTF. The CDR3 bases are TGTGCCAGCAGTCCGGACAGGTTAGCCTACACCTTC.

In this sample, this clonotype turned up many times. The chain has TRBV7-7 and TRBJ2-2; the D gene is possibly TRBD1 (6 bases). V gave up 5 bases and J gave up 1 base, with 8 bases separating them. The CDR3 is 14 residues long. Germline assignment: CDR1 SSHAT and CDR2 FNYEAQ (reference sequence). CDR3 region: CASSPDRNTGELFF. In nucleotides, the CDR3 is TGTGCCAGCAGCCCGGACAGGAACACCGGGGAGCTGTTTTTT.

This clonotype was detected only a few times. The genes are TRBV7-2 and TRBJ1-1; no reliable D call. The V and J ends lost 2 bases and 6 bases respectively, with 7 bases between them. Germline lookup yields CDR1 SGHTA and CDR2 FQGNSA. The length of the CDR3 is 12 residues. CDR3 loop: CASSLFDSEAFF. As DNA, the CDR3 is TGTGCCAGCAGCTTATTCGACTCTGAAGCTTTCTTT.

The genes are TRBV24-1 and TRBJ2-5; 7 nucleotides align to TRBD2. Germline CDR1 KGHDR, CDR2 SFDVKD. This CDR3 is built from 13 residues. Trimming took 9 bases from V and 5 from J; bases not matched to a gene: 8. CDR3 nucleotides: TGTGCCACCGGGCACCGGGACTACGAGACCCAGTACTTC. Translated, it gives CATGHRDYETQYF.

The chain couples TRBV20-1 to TRBJ2-5, with 8 nucleotides matching TRBD2. V gave up 0 bases and J gave up 7 bases; unmatched junction bases: 7. The CDR3 covers 14 residues. Germline V gene sequence: CDR1 DFQATT, CDR2 SNEGSKA (reference sequence). CDR3 DNA: TGCAGTGCTAGAGATCGAGGACTAGCTGGGACCCAGTACTTC. It encodes CSARDRGLAGTQYF.

Comment on this clonotype: Just one base apart from a much larger clone, this may be a read error. The chain links TRBV4-1 to TRBJ1-1; D gene unclear. V was trimmed by 0 bases and J by 0 bases, leaving 8 bases between them. The germline CDR1 and CDR2 sequences are MGHRA and YSYEKL. This CDR3 spans 15 amino acids. Here the CDR3 reads CASSQDGVMNTEAFF. CDR3 sequence (DNA): TGCGCCAGCAGCCAAGATGGAGTTATGAACACTGAAGCTTTCTTT.

The V call is TRBV19, the J call TRBJ2-1; 7 positions match TRBD1. The ends lost 6 bases at V and 7 bases at J; junction bases unmatched: 12. The germline V gene has CDR1 LNHDA and CDR2 SQIVND (reference sequence). This CDR3 has 15 amino acids. This chain's CDR3 is CASSSEWARGNEQFF. CDR3 bases: TGTGCCAGTAGCTCAGAGTGGGCCAGGGGGAATGAGCAGTTCTTC.

There are many counts of this clonotype. The genes are TRBV6-1 and TRBJ2-3, with 10 bases aligning to TRBD1. After removal of 6 bases from V and 1 base from J, the junction contained 4 bases not matched to a gene. The CDR3 loop spans 15 amino acids. Germline V gives CDR1 MNHNS, CDR2 SASEGT. The CDR3 DNA reads TGTGCCAGCAGGACCGGGACAGGGGGCACAGATACGCAGTATTTT. Translating it yields CASRTGTGGTDTQYF.

This clonotype was detected many times. The J gene is TRBJ2-7, the V gene TRBV6-1; D unresolved. Germline CDR1 and CDR2: MNHNS and SASEGT. Trimming stripped 2 bases from V and 1 base from J, with 6 bases between. The CDR3 has 13 amino acids. CDR3 in amino acids: CASSESVSYEQYV. The CDR3 DNA is TGTGCCAGCAGTGAATCGGTTTCCTACGAGCAGTACGTC.

This CDR3 reads CASSFAANYGYTF. For the CDR3, the DNA is TGTGCCAGTAGTTTCGCAGCTAACTATGGCTACACCTTC. The rearrangement joins TRBV19 to TRBJ1-2; no reliable D call. The CDR3 has 13 residues. Between the trimmed V and J ends, which lost 5 bases and 0 bases, there was a span of 7 bases. Germline V gene data show CDR1 as LNHDA and CDR2 as SQIVND (reference sequence).

CDR3 protein: CASSGTSGTLYEQYV. In nucleotides, the CDR3 is TGTGCCAGCAGTGGGACTAGCGGTACCCTCTACGAGCAGTACGTC. The rearrangement links TRBV2 to TRBJ2-7, with 10 positions matching TRBD2. The trim removed 4 bases at V and 3 bases at J, leaving 6 bases unmatched. Germline loops: CDR1 SNHLY, CDR2 FYNNEI. This CDR3 is 15 amino acids long.

The sample holds a few counts of this clonotype. The chain uses TRBV18 and TRBJ1-1, with unresolved D. The V end lost 4 bases, the J end lost 0 bases, and 12 bases lay between the germline ends. CDR3 length equals 15 residues. Germline CDR1 KGHSH, CDR2 LQKENI. For the CDR3, the DNA is TGTGCCAGCTCACACAGCCCTGTTATGAACACTGAAGCTTTCTTT. Translating gives CASSHSPVMNTEAFF.

This clonotype was seen a handful of times. The J gene is TRBJ1-5, the V gene TRBV12-3 or TRBV12-4; 9 bases line up with TRBD1. V lost 4 bases to trimming and J lost 9 bases; unmatched junction nucleotides: 7. There are 14 residues in the CDR3. The CDR3, as DNA: TGTGCCAGCAGTTGGCAGACAGGGGGAAGGCCCCAGCATTTT. As protein: CASSWQTGGRPQHF.

This clonotype was seen only once. A read error may explain this, as a much larger clone is one base away. The chain combines TRBV6-2 or TRBV6-3 with TRBJ2-3; D unresolved. Looked up from germline, CDR1 is MNHEY and CDR2 is SVGEGT. The CDR3 length is 15 residues. Written as DNA, the CDR3 is TGTGCCAGCAGTCTACCCCCCCTTAGCAAAGATACGCAGTATTTT. It is translated as CASSLPPLSKDTQYF.

Comments on this clonotype: A much larger clonotype is one base distant, so this may be a read error. The gene calls are TRBV28 and TRBJ2-3, with unresolved D. From germline, CDR1 is MDHEN and CDR2 SYDVKM. The CDR3 spans 11 residues. DNA for the CDR3: TGTGGCAGCACCGTAAGGGATACGCAGTATTTT. Protein: CGSTVRDTQYF.

This clonotype occurred many times. DNA for the CDR3: TGTGCCACCAGCGGAAGGGTCCAAGAGACCCAGTACTTC. This codes for CATSGRVQETQYF. The rearrangement links TRBV15 to TRBJ2-5; D gene unclear. The CDR3 contains 13 residues. CDR1 and CDR2 (germline): LNHNV, YYDKDF (reference sequence). V was trimmed by 5 bases and J by 1 base, leaving 8 bases between them.